The clone carrying this TCR beta chain appeared a single time. As yet, its antigen is unknown. Cells that had been cultured for ten to eleven days were the source of isolated CD4+ T cells. Participants got two doses of BNT162b2 or mRNA-1273 vaccine. Vaccine recipients, nucleocapsid antibody negative, had no prior SARS-CoV-2 infection. CDR1 and CDR2 (germline): SGHTA, FQGNSA. The CDR3 consists of 17 residues. V was shortened by 5 bases and J by 0 bases, with 18 bases between the two germline ends. The entry originates in a study of vaccination effects on CD4 cells after COVID-19. Looking at the study overall: Samples that were drawn after vaccination came a median of 72 days after the second dose.

The repertoire was sequenced with immunoSEQ multiplex PCR; TCRdb's copy has only in-frame clones and lacks some. The sample contains some 40,000 clones, under 70% of which appear only once. Notes on the study in general: In the late period after vaccination, infection- and vaccine-induced clones contracted markedly.

The J gene is TRBJ2-3, the V gene TRBV7-2; maybe TRBD2 (5 bases). The TCR sequence derives from a human donor who received a COVID-19 vaccine. Sequenced material: CD4+ T cells from PBMCs cultured without peptide, taken after COVID-19 vaccination. This CDR3 reads CASSLDPLAPSTDTQYF. CDR3 coding DNA: TGTGCCAGCAGCCTAGACCCCCTAGCCCCTAGCACAGATACGCAGTATTTT.